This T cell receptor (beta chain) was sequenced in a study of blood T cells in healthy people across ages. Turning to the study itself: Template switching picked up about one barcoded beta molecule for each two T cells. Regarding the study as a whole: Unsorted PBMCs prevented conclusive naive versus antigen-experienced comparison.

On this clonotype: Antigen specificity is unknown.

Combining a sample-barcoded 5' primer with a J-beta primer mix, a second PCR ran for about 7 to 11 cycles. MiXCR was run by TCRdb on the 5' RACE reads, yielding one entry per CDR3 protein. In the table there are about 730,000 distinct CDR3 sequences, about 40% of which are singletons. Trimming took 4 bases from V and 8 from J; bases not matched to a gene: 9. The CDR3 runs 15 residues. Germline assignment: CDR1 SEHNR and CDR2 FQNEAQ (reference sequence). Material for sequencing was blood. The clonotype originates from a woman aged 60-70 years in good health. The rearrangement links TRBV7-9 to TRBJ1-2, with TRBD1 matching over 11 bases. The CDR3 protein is CASSSGTGGSGGYTF. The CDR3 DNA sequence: TGTGCCAGCAGCTCGGGGACAGGGGGGTCTGGCGGCTACACCTTC.